This is a list of T cell receptor beta chains from one sample in a study of radiotherapy plus CTLA-4 blockade in lung cancer. Measured with immunoSEQ multiplex PCR; TCRdb has only the in-frame clones, and not every one. The profile shows approximately 60,000 clones, just under 85% of them singletons. The sample consisted of peripheral blood, taken from a patient treated with radiotherapy plus ipilimumab. These receptors originate from a human donor with non-small cell lung cancer whose response to radiotherapy plus ipilimumab could not be evaluated. The CDR3 runs from the conserved cysteine through the conserved F or W. Fields, in order: D gene, V gene, clone size, J gene, CDR3 DNA, CDR3 protein. A D gene is named only where the DNA matches it firmly. A clone size is listed for some rows: how often the clone was seen (once, few, many), or a class if it is expanded.

d_gene: TRBD2
v_gene: TRBV7-2
abundance: medium-sized
j_gene: TRBJ2-3
CDR3nt: TGTGCCAGCAGCGGGGACTATCGCACAGATACGCAGTATTTT
CDR3aa: CASSGDYRTDTQYF

d_gene: TRBD1
v_gene: TRBV6-5
abundance: NA
j_gene: TRBJ1-2
CDR3nt: TGTGCCAGCAGCTCCGGGCCAACAGGGGACGGCGGCTACACCTTC
CDR3aa: CASSSGPTGDGGYTF

d_gene: NA
v_gene: TRBV7-2
abundance: NA
j_gene: TRBJ2-7
CDR3nt: TGTGCCAGCAGCTTATTACTTGGAGGGCTCAACTACGAGCAGTACTTC
CDR3aa: CASSLLLGGLNYEQYF

d_gene: TRBD1
v_gene: TRBV10-3
abundance: NA
j_gene: TRBJ2-7
CDR3nt: TGTGCCATCAGCGGGGACAGTACCTACGAGCAGTACTTC
CDR3aa: CAISGDSTYEQYF

d_gene: NA
v_gene: TRBV10-3
abundance: NA
j_gene: TRBJ2-1
CDR3nt: TGTGCCATCGGGCTCAATGAGCAGTTCTTC
CDR3aa: CAIGLNEQFF

d_gene: TRBD1
v_gene: TRBV2
abundance: NA
j_gene: TRBJ2-2
CDR3nt: TGTGCCAGCAGTGGACAGGGACCCGGGGAGCTGTTTTTT
CDR3aa: CASSGQGPGELFF

d_gene: TRBD2
v_gene: TRBV28
abundance: NA
j_gene: TRBJ2-5
CDR3nt: TGTGCCAGCAGTTTATTGGCTAGCGGGAGGGAAGGGACCCAGTACTTC
CDR3aa: CASSLLASGREGTQYF

d_gene: TRBD2
v_gene: TRBV7-2
abundance: NA
j_gene: TRBJ2-1
CDR3nt: TGTGCCAGCAGCTTAGGGCTTGTCGGACTAGCTTCCTACAATGAGCAGTTCTTC
CDR3aa: CASSLGLVGLASYNEQFF

d_gene: NA
v_gene: TRBV6-1
abundance: NA
j_gene: TRBJ1-1
CDR3nt: TGTGCCAGCCGGCCAGGGGTGCAAGCGAACACTGAAGCTTTCTTT
CDR3aa: CASRPGVQANTEAFF

d_gene: TRBD1
v_gene: TRBV7-9
abundance: few
j_gene: TRBJ2-7
CDR3nt: TGTGCCAGCAGCCCGGGACAGGGGGTCTCCTACGAGCAGTACTTC
CDR3aa: CASSPGQGVSYEQYF

d_gene: NA
v_gene: TRBV23-1
abundance: NA
j_gene: TRBJ2-1
CDR3nt: TGCGCCAGCAGTCGCGAGGGTGAGGACAATGAGCAGTTCTTC
CDR3aa: CASSREGEDNEQFF

d_gene: NA
v_gene: TRBV5-1
abundance: NA
j_gene: TRBJ1-2
CDR3nt: TGCGCCAGCAGCTTGGGGAGGACTCTCGATGGCTACACCTTC
CDR3aa: CASSLGRTLDGYTF

d_gene: TRBD2
v_gene: TRBV2
abundance: NA
j_gene: TRBJ2-5
CDR3nt: TGTGCCAGCAGGGAGCGGGGGGGTGGCGAGACCCAGTACTTC
CDR3aa: CASRERGGGETQYF

d_gene: TRBD1
v_gene: TRBV19
abundance: NA
j_gene: TRBJ1-5
CDR3nt: TGTGCCAGTAGGACAGGGCCTAATCAGCCCCAGCATTTT
CDR3aa: CASRTGPNQPQHF

d_gene: TRBD1
v_gene: TRBV28
abundance: NA
j_gene: TRBJ1-1
CDR3nt: TGTGCCAGCAGTTTTCCCCAGGGGGTGGTGAACACTGAAGCTTTCTTT
CDR3aa: CASSFPQGVVNTEAFF

d_gene: NA
v_gene: TRBV6-6
abundance: NA
j_gene: TRBJ2-7
CDR3nt: TGTGCCAGCAGTTACGACAGCTACTACGAGCAGTACTTC
CDR3aa: CASSYDSYYEQYF

d_gene: TRBD2
v_gene: TRBV5-5
abundance: NA
j_gene: TRBJ2-7
CDR3nt: TGTGCCAGCATCTTAGCGGGGGGGCCCTACGAGCAGTACTTC
CDR3aa: CASILAGGPYEQYF

d_gene: TRBD1
v_gene: TRBV11-2
abundance: few
j_gene: TRBJ1-5
CDR3nt: TGTGCCAGCAGCTTAACGGGACAGGGGTCACGGCAGCCCCAGCATTTT
CDR3aa: CASSLTGQGSRQPQHF

d_gene: TRBD1
v_gene: TRBV2
abundance: NA
j_gene: TRBJ1-6
CDR3nt: TGTGCCAGCTACGGACAGGTCGCACCCCTCCACTTT
CDR3aa: CASYGQVAPLHF

d_gene: NA
v_gene: TRBV14
abundance: NA
j_gene: TRBJ1-2
CDR3nt: TGTGCCAGCAGCCAAGATTTGTTCGTCGGCGGCTATGGCTACACCTTC
CDR3aa: CASSQDLFVGGYGYTF

d_gene: TRBD2
v_gene: TRBV6-6
abundance: NA
j_gene: TRBJ2-5
CDR3nt: TGTGCCAGCAGTTATTCTAGCGGGTACGAGACCCAGTACTTC
CDR3aa: CASSYSSGYETQYF

d_gene: TRBD2
v_gene: TRBV4-2
abundance: once
j_gene: TRBJ2-1
CDR3nt: TGTGCCAGCAGCCCCCGATTGGGGAGGGTGGGAAATGAGCAGTTCTTC
CDR3aa: CASSPRLGRVGNEQFF

d_gene: TRBD2
v_gene: TRBV10-1
abundance: once
j_gene: TRBJ2-2
CDR3nt: TGCGCCAGCAGTGAGTCGAAGGGAGGGACCGGGGAGCTGTTTTTT
CDR3aa: CASSESKGGTGELFF

d_gene: NA
v_gene: TRBV19
abundance: few
j_gene: TRBJ1-2
CDR3nt: TGTGCCAGTAGCTCCTACGCGGACAGCGAAGGCTATGGCTACACCTTC
CDR3aa: CASSSYADSEGYGYTF

d_gene: TRBD1
v_gene: TRBV19
abundance: NA
j_gene: TRBJ1-6
CDR3nt: TGTGCCAGTAATAAGGGGGCGCAGGGCTATAATTCACCCCTCCACTTT
CDR3aa: CASNKGAQGYNSPLHF

d_gene: NA
v_gene: TRBV6-5
abundance: NA
j_gene: TRBJ1-2
CDR3nt: TGTGCCAGCAGTACCTCCGGGGGGAACTATGGCTACACCTTC
CDR3aa: CASSTSGGNYGYTF

d_gene: TRBD2
v_gene: TRBV13
abundance: NA
j_gene: TRBJ2-5
CDR3nt: TGTGCCAGCAGTTCCCATCGGGGGGGGGCGGCTGAGACCCAGTACTTC
CDR3aa: CASSSHRGGAAETQYF

d_gene: TRBD1
v_gene: TRBV30
abundance: NA
j_gene: TRBJ2-1
CDR3nt: TGTGCCTGTGGATCAAGGGGGCTTAAGTACAATGAGCAGTTCTTC
CDR3aa: CACGSRGLKYNEQFF

d_gene: TRBD2
v_gene: TRBV7-2
abundance: NA
j_gene: TRBJ2-2
CDR3nt: TGTGCCAGCAGCTCTCTCGGGACTAGCGGGAGGGCCGGGGAGCTGTTTTTT
CDR3aa: CASSSLGTSGRAGELFF

d_gene: NA
v_gene: TRBV7-2
abundance: NA
j_gene: TRBJ2-2
CDR3nt: TGTGCCAGCAGCTTGAGTCAGACTAACACCGGGGAGCTGTTTTTT
CDR3aa: CASSLSQTNTGELFF

d_gene: TRBD2
v_gene: TRBV6-5
abundance: NA
j_gene: TRBJ2-1
CDR3nt: TGTGCCAGCAGTTACGGCGGGGGCTCCTACAATGAGCAGTTCTTC
CDR3aa: CASSYGGGSYNEQFF

d_gene: NA
v_gene: TRBV7-2
abundance: few
j_gene: TRBJ2-7
CDR3nt: TGTGCCAGCAGCTTAGATCTCAGGGTCGGGTACGAGCAGTACTTC
CDR3aa: CASSLDLRVGYEQYF

d_gene: TRBD2
v_gene: TRBV11-3
abundance: NA
j_gene: TRBJ2-1
CDR3nt: TGTGCCAGCAGCTTAGACTACACTAGCGGGGGGGAGGTTGAGCAGTTCTTC
CDR3aa: CASSLDYTSGGEVEQFF

d_gene: NA
v_gene: TRBV25-1
abundance: NA
j_gene: TRBJ1-1
CDR3nt: TGTGCCAGCTTGGGAGGAATGAACACTGAAGCTTTCTTT
CDR3aa: CASLGGMNTEAFF

d_gene: TRBD1
v_gene: TRBV7-2
abundance: NA
j_gene: TRBJ1-5
CDR3nt: TGTGCCAGCAGCTTAACGGGACAGGGGTCACGGCAGCCCCAGCATTTT
CDR3aa: CASSLTGQGSRQPQHF

d_gene: TRBD2
v_gene: TRBV18
abundance: few
j_gene: TRBJ2-3
CDR3nt: TGTGCCAGCTCACCACCCCTAGTTAGCGGGGACCCCACAGATACGCAGTATTTT
CDR3aa: CASSPPLVSGDPTDTQYF

d_gene: NA
v_gene: TRBV11-2
abundance: NA
j_gene: TRBJ2-3
CDR3nt: TGTGCCAGCAGCCTCTCCACAGATACGCAGTATTTT
CDR3aa: CASSLSTDTQYF

d_gene: TRBD2
v_gene: TRBV7-2
abundance: NA
j_gene: TRBJ2-1
CDR3nt: TGTGCCAGCAGCTTGACTAGCGGGAGGGCAACTGAGCAGTTCTTC
CDR3aa: CASSLTSGRATEQFF

d_gene: NA
v_gene: TRBV28
abundance: NA
j_gene: TRBJ2-1
CDR3nt: TGTGCCAGCAGTTTATCTTACAATGAGCAGTTCTTC
CDR3aa: CASSLSYNEQFF

d_gene: TRBD1
v_gene: TRBV30
abundance: NA
j_gene: TRBJ1-2
CDR3nt: TGTGCCTGGAGTTTGGGACAGGGGTATGGCTACACCTTC
CDR3aa: CAWSLGQGYGYTF

d_gene: NA
v_gene: TRBV5-4
abundance: NA
j_gene: TRBJ2-1
CDR3nt: TGTGCCAGCAGCCCCGGCGGACGGGGGAGCTACAATGAGCAGTTCTTC
CDR3aa: CASSPGGRGSYNEQFF